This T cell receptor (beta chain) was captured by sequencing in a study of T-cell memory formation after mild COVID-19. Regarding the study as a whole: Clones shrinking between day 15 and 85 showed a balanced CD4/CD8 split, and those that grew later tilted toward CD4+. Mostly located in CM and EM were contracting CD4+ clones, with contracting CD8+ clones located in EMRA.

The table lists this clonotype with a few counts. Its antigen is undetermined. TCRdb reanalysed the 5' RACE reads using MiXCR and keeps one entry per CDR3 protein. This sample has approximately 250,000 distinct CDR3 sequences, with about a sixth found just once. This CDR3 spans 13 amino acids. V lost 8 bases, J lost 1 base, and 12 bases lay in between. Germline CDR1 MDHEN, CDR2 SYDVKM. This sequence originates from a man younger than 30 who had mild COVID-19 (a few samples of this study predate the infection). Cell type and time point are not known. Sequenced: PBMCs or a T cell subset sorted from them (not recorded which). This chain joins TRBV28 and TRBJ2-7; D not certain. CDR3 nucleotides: TGTGCCAGCTCCGACGGTTTTTCCTACGAGCAGTACGTC. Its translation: CASSDGFSYEQYV.